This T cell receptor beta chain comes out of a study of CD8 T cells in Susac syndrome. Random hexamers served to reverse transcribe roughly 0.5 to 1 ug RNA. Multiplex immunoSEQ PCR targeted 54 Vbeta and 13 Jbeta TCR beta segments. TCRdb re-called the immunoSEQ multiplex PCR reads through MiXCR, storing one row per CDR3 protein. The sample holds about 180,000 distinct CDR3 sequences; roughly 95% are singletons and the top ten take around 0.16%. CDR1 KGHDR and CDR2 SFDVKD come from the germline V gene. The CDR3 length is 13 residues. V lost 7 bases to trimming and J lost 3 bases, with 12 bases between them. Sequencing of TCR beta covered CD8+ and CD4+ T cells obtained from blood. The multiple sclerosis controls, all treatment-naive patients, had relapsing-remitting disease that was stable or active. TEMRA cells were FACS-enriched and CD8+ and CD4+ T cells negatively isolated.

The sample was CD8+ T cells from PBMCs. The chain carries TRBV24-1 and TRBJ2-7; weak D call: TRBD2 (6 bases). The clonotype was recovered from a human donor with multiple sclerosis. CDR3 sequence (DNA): TGTGCCACCAGGAAGACGGGACTCTACGAGCAGTACTTC. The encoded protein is CATRKTGLYEQYF.